One and the same sample provided the 27 T cell receptor beta chains below, sequenced in a study of cytomegalovirus exposure and HLA in healthy donors. It was with 60 Vbeta and 13 Jbeta primers that the PCR ran. Profiling relied on immunoSEQ multiplex PCR, and the TCRdb table lists in-frame clones only, not all of them. The repertoire holds 110,000 or so clones, with 67% as singletons. The material sequenced was PBMCs. The receptors originated from a man between 18 and 29 years old in good health and CMV-seropositive.

This chain joins TRBV15 and TRBJ2-3; 8 nucleotides line up with TRBD2. CDR1 LNHNV and CDR2 YYDKDF come from the germline V gene (reference sequence). Trimming at V came to 8 bases and at J to 2 bases, leaving 12 bases not matched to a gene. The CDR3 extends over 16 amino acids. The CDR3 reads CATSEGTRRNTDTQYF. The CDR3 DNA follows: TGTGCCACCTCTGAGGGGACTAGAAGAAACACAGATACGCAGTATTTT. The full variable domain, rest sourced from reference TRBV15 and TRBJ2-3, is DAMVIQNPRYQVTQFGKPVTLSCSQTLNHNVMYWYQQKSSQAPKLLFHYYDKDFNNEADTPDNFQSRRPNTSFCFLDIRSPGLGDTAMYLCATSEGTRRNTDTQYFGPGTRLTVL.

The chain links TRBV4-1 to TRBJ1-1; 7 bases map to TRBD1. The CDR3 is 14 amino acids. CDR1 MGHRA and CDR2 YSYEKL come from the germline V gene. V lost 0 bases to trimming and J lost 7 bases; unmatched junction nucleotides: 5. CDR3 amino acids: CASSQEDRPVEAFF. CDR3 bases: TGCGCCAGCAGCCAAGAGGACAGGCCGGTTGAAGCTTTCTTT.

The V gene is TRBV27, the J gene TRBJ1-3; weak D call: TRBD1 (5 bases). Trimming removed 5 bases from V and 7 bases from J, with 18 bases in between. There are 15 residues in the CDR3. Germline CDR1 reads MNHEY; CDR2 reads SMNVEV (reference sequence). For the CDR3, the DNA is TGTGCCAGCAGTCCCAGGGATCCAAAATGGAACACCATATATTTT. Encoded protein: CASSPRDPKWNTIYF.

The genes are TRBV6-1 and TRBJ2-2; D may be TRBD2 (5 bases). The germline V gene has CDR1 MNHNS and CDR2 SASEGT. The V end lost 4 bases, the J end lost 6 bases, and 18 bases lay between the germline ends. CDR3 length: 16 amino acids. The CDR3 coding sequence is TGTGCCAGCAGTGGGCGGGCCCCTCGGATGGCCGGGGAGCTGTTTTTT. Protein product: CASSGRAPRMAGELFF.

The chain combines TRBV28 with TRBJ1-2; perhaps TRBD1 as D (6 bases). The V and J ends lost 4 bases and 0 bases respectively, with 12 bases between them. CDR3 length equals 15 residues. Germline CDR1 and CDR2: MDHEN and SYDVKM. The CDR3 loop reads CASSSRTVANYGYTF. For the CDR3, the DNA is TGTGCCAGCAGTTCGAGGACAGTAGCTAACTATGGCTACACCTTC.

This clone was seen only a few times. The chain links TRBV2 to TRBJ1-5; 8 bases align to TRBD1. Germline V gives CDR1 SNHLY, CDR2 FYNNEI. The CDR3 consists of 14 residues. With V trimmed by 6 bases and J by 7 bases, 8 bases remained unmatched. CDR3 sequence: CASSRGQVGQPQHF. The CDR3, as DNA: TGTGCCAGCAGCAGGGGACAGGTTGGGCAGCCCCAGCATTTT.

This chain links TRBV11-3 with TRBJ1-2; perhaps TRBD1 as D (6 bases). Trimming removed 1 base from V and 5 bases from J, with 14 bases in between. This CDR3 comprises 15 residues. Germline CDR1 SGHNT, CDR2 YENEEA. For the CDR3, the DNA is TGTGCCAGCAGCTTAGGGGGCAGGGGCGGATATGGCTACACCTTC. This translates into CASSLGGRGGYGYTF.

The chain recombines TRBV30 with TRBJ2-7; 12 bases fit TRBD1. V lost 3 bases, J lost 8 bases, and 11 bases stayed unmatched. The CDR3 contains 15 residues. Germline V gives CDR1 GTSNPN, CDR2 SVGIG (reference sequence). The CDR3 nucleotides read TGTGCCTGGAGCCAGACATCTGGGACAGGGGGCCAGCAGTACTTC. This codes for CAWSQTSGTGGQQYF.

The gene calls are TRBV6-4 and TRBJ2-7, with D possibly matching TRBD1 (6 bases). CDR3 size: 13 residues. V lost 9 bases, J lost 1 base, and 13 bases lay in between. The V gene's germline CDR1 is MRHNA and CDR2 SNTAGT. The CDR3 loop is CASVKTGSYEQYV. For the CDR3, the DNA is TGTGCCAGTGTAAAGACAGGATCCTACGAGCAGTACGTC.

The rearrangement joins TRBV27 to TRBJ2-6; D unresolved. With 1 base removed from V and 2 bases from J, the gap between germline ends came to 12 bases. The CDR3 is made up of 17 amino acids. Germline V CDR1 and CDR2: MNHEY, SMNVEV (reference sequence). The CDR3 DNA reads as TGTGCCAGCAGTTTATTCGCACAGCCCCCTGGGGCCAACGTCCTGACTTTC. It specifies CASSLFAQPPGANVLTF.

There are a few counts of this clone. The J gene is TRBJ2-1, the V gene TRBV28, with TRBD1 matching over 10 bases. CDR1 is MDHEN, CDR2 SYDVKM, per germline. This CDR3 contains 15 residues. V lost 4 bases and J lost 10; bases outside the gene matches: 10. In DNA form, the CDR3 reads TGTGCCAGCAGTTCATTCCGGGACAGGGGTGACGAGCAGTTCTTC. Residues: CASSSFRDRGDEQFF.

V usage is TRBV19 and J usage is TRBJ2-7; tentatively, D is TRBD1 (6 bases). Germline loops: CDR1 LNHDA, CDR2 SQIVND (reference sequence). V dropped 6 bases and J dropped 3 bases, with 18 bases sitting between them. This CDR3 is 15 amino acids long. CDR3 nucleotide sequence: TGTGCCAGTAGCCGGGGACACAATTCGAACTACGAGCAGTACGTC. Translating it yields CASSRGHNSNYEQYV.

The chain links TRBV30 to TRBJ1-2; 9 bases match TRBD1. Looked up from germline, CDR1 is GTSNPN and CDR2 is SVGIG (reference sequence). This CDR3 spans 12 amino acids. V lost 3 bases and J lost 8; bases outside the gene matches: 4. CDR3 DNA sequence: TGTGCCTGGAGGGACACAGGGGGCGGCTACACCTTC. Translation: CAWRDTGGGYTF.

This clone appeared a few times. The rearrangement links TRBV30 to TRBJ2-2; 7 positions agree with TRBD2. Per germline, CDR1 GTSNPN and CDR2 SVGIG (reference sequence). This CDR3 has 18 residues. The junction had 13 bases not matched to a gene; V was cut back by 0 bases and J by 3 bases. DNA of the CDR3: TGTGCCTGGAGTGTAAAGGGGCTAGCGGCGATAGACACCGGGGAGCTGTTTTTT. Translated: CAWSVKGLAAIDTGELFF.

The CDR3 loop is CASSLGGTATNEKLFF. CDR3 DNA sequence: TGTGCCAGCAGCTTAGGAGGGACAGCAACTAATGAAAAACTGTTTTTT. The chain is built from TRBV7-6 and TRBJ1-4; 7 bases agree with TRBD1. The trim removed 1 base at V and 0 bases at J, leaving 2 bases unmatched. CDR1 SGHVS and CDR2 FNYEAQ come from the germline V gene. The CDR3 runs to 16 residues.

The chain employs TRBV5-1 and TRBJ2-3; the match to TRBD1 covers 11 bases. CDR1 is SGHRS, CDR2 YFSETQ, per germline. The CDR3 consists of 14 residues. With V trimmed by 3 bases and J by 6 bases, 3 bases remained unmatched. CDR3 residues: CASSSDRGLDTQYF. The CDR3 coding sequence is TGCGCCAGCAGCTCGGACAGGGGGCTCGATACGCAGTATTTT.

V is TRBV6-1 and J is TRBJ1-6; D is possibly TRBD1 (6 bases). V was cut by 7 bases and J by 7 bases, with 17 bases left in between. From germline, CDR1 is MNHNS and CDR2 SASEGT. This CDR3 has 15 amino acids. The CDR3 nucleotides read TGTGCCAGCACCTCTTTCGGACAGCCAAATTCACCCCTCCACTTT. This gives the protein CASTSFGQPNSPLHF.

J is TRBJ2-7 and V is TRBV2; a weak D match, TRBD2 (6 bases). V dropped 8 bases and J dropped 2 bases, with 10 bases sitting between them. The CDR3 spans 12 residues. The germline V gene encodes CDR1 SNHLY and CDR2 FYNNEI. The CDR3 sequence: CASWAGTYEQYF. CDR3 DNA sequence: TGTGCCAGCTGGGCGGGGACCTACGAGCAGTACTTC.

The CDR3 is CATSRAGTGGPRTDTQYF. DNA for the CDR3: TGTGCCACCAGCAGAGCTGGGACAGGGGGGCCGAGAACAGATACGCAGTATTTT. This sequence joins TRBV15 and TRBJ2-3; TRBD1 agrees at 11 bases. Trimming at V came to 1 base and at J to 3 bases, leaving 9 bases not matched to a gene. CDR1 LNHNV and CDR2 YYDKDF come from the germline V gene (reference sequence). The CDR3 totals 18 residues.

This chain links TRBV2 with TRBJ2-7; TRBD2 agrees at 10 bases. V shed 4 bases and J 4 bases; nucleotides not matched to a gene: 4. The CDR3 is 14 amino acids. Looked up from germline, CDR1 is SNHLY and CDR2 is FYNNEI. CDR3 region: CASSVLAGVYEQYV. CDR3 bases: TGTGCCAGCAGTGTCCTAGCGGGGGTGTACGAGCAGTACGTC.

V gene TRBV5-1 combines with J gene TRBJ2-3; 12 bases align to TRBD2. Germline values: CDR1 SGHRS, CDR2 YFSETQ. The CDR3 covers 16 residues. The ends lost 0 bases at V and 5 bases at J; junction bases unmatched: 4. The CDR3 loop reads CASSLGLAGAGDTQYF. The CDR3 DNA reads TGCGCCAGCAGCTTGGGACTAGCGGGGGCGGGAGATACGCAGTATTTT.

The genes are TRBV28 and TRBJ1-1; perhaps TRBD1 as D (5 bases). There are 14 residues in the CDR3. Germline values: CDR1 MDHEN, CDR2 SYDVKM. The V gene lost 7 bases and the J gene lost 1 base, with 13 bases spanning the gap. The CDR3 loop is CASNQGTSNTEAFF. DNA for the CDR3: TGTGCCAGCAACCAGGGAACTTCGAACACTGAAGCTTTCTTT.

This sequence joins TRBV4-1 and TRBJ2-1, with a weak D call TRBD1 (5 bases). Germline V CDR1 and CDR2: MGHRA, YSYEKL. The V end was cut by 0 bases, the J end by 8 bases, with 17 bases between. The CDR3 is 16 amino acids. The CDR3 protein is CASSQEDGTGYHEQFF. In DNA, the CDR3 is TGCGCCAGCAGCCAAGAGGACGGAACAGGTTACCATGAGCAGTTCTTC.

This clone is a singleton in its sample. The chain uses TRBV4-1 and TRBJ2-1; D not certain. Deletions cut 9 bases from V and 4 bases from J, with 19 bases between. CDR1 and CDR2 from the germline V gene are MGHRA and YSYEKL. The CDR3 totals 15 residues. The CDR3 DNA reads TGCGCCAGTGCAGTAGGAGCGACCCAATACAATGAGCAGTTCTTC. It yields the protein CASAVGATQYNEQFF.

The chain joins TRBV5-4 to TRBJ2-3; the match to TRBD2 covers 10 bases. Germline CDR1 SGHNT, CDR2 YYREEE (reference sequence). V lost 4 bases, J lost 4 bases, and 6 bases stayed unmatched. There are 15 residues in the CDR3. This CDR3 reads CASSPLAGGADTQYF. In DNA form, the CDR3 reads TGTGCCAGCAGCCCCTTAGCGGGGGGTGCAGATACGCAGTATTTT.

V gene TRBV5-1 combines with J gene TRBJ2-1; 8 positions agree with TRBD2. The CDR3 loop spans 15 amino acids. The J segment lost 7 bases and the V segment lost 1 base, leaving 7 bases of the junction unmatched. CDR1 is SGHRS, CDR2 YFSETQ, per germline. The CDR3 DNA sequence: TGCGCCAGCAGCTTGTCTTCGCGGGGGGTAAATGAGCAGTTCTTC. Amino acids: CASSLSSRGVNEQFF.

This sequence joins TRBV9 and TRBJ2-5, with D perhaps matching TRBD1 (5 bases). Germline V gene lookup returns CDR1 SGDLS and CDR2 YYNGEE. Trimming removed 2 bases at V and 5 bases at J, with 13 bases between. The CDR3 is 14 residues long. This CDR3 is CASSVTAGWETQYF. The CDR3 DNA reads as TGTGCCAGCAGCGTCACCGCAGGGTGGGAGACCCAGTACTTC.